Below, 18 T cell receptor beta chains from the same sample are listed, as sequenced in a study of neoadjuvant anti-PD-1 for oral cavity cancer. Clones were sequenced by immunoSEQ multiplex PCR, and TCRdb holds only the in-frame ones, with some missing. Of 68,000 or so clones listed, 70% to 90% are singletons. The time point: after neoadjuvant nivolumab, at surgical resection. The sample was PBMCs, taken after nivolumab (anti-PD-1) treatment. All receptors derive from a person between 35 and 79 years old with oral cavity squamous cell carcinoma.

This clone has just one count. The chain recombines TRBV9 with TRBJ1-3; unclear D gene. V shed 4 bases and J shed 3 bases, with 11 bases lying between them. CDR3 size: 14 residues. Germline CDR1 and CDR2: SGDLS and YYNGEE. The CDR3 region is CASSSSTSGNTIYF. The CDR3 DNA sequence: TGTGCCAGCAGCTCGTCGACGAGTGGAAACACCATATATTTT.

This chain links TRBV5-1 with TRBJ1-1; 8 bases align to TRBD1. The V gene's germline CDR1 is SGHRS and CDR2 YFSETQ. V was pared by 1 base and J by 2 bases, with 7 bases of the junction left unmatched. The CDR3 loop spans 16 amino acids. The CDR3 sequence is CASSLSGQGANTEAFF. The CDR3 DNA sequence: TGCGCCAGCAGCTTGTCCGGACAGGGAGCTAACACTGAAGCTTTCTTT.

The V gene is TRBV9, the J gene TRBJ2-2, with D unclear. V was trimmed by 1 base and J by 4 bases, leaving 11 bases between them. The CDR3 has 15 amino acids. Germline CDR1 and CDR2: SGDLS and YYNGEE. CDR3: CASSVKSGSTGELFF. CDR3 in DNA: TGTGCCAGCAGCGTAAAGTCGGGTAGCACCGGGGAGCTGTTTTTT.

The V call is TRBV6-6, the J call TRBJ1-1; D gene ambiguous. The CDR3 is 14 residues long. V dropped 4 bases and J dropped 4 bases, with 13 bases sitting between them. Germline CDR1 is MNHNY and CDR2 is SVGAGI (reference sequence). The CDR3 region is CASSLSGQSTEAFF. Here the CDR3 DNA reads TGTGCCAGCAGTTTATCGGGCCAATCCACTGAAGCTTTCTTT.

This clone was seen a handful of times. The chain joins TRBV11-2 to TRBJ2-7, with 9 bases lining up with TRBD1. Germline V gene lookup returns CDR1 SGHAT and CDR2 FQNNGV. The CDR3 is made up of 15 amino acids. V shed 6 bases and J 3 bases; nucleotides not matched to a gene: 9. This CDR3 is CASSRPGQGVYEQYF. CDR3 bases: TGTGCCAGCAGTCGACCGGGACAGGGCGTCTACGAGCAGTACTTC.

This sequence joins TRBV5-6 and TRBJ1-1, with 7 bases matching TRBD1. Germline V gene data show CDR1 as SGHDT and CDR2 as YYEEEE. CDR3 length: 13 residues. The trim removed 3 bases at V and 1 base at J, leaving 0 bases unmatched. CDR3 protein: CASSWDRNTEAFF. The CDR3 nucleotides are TGTGCCAGCAGCTGGGACAGGAACACTGAAGCTTTCTTT.

CDR3 DNA sequence: TGTGCCTGGAGTGCCTACAGTGGCGGGGAGCTGTTTTTT. Translating it yields CAWSAYSGGELFF. V usage is TRBV30 and J usage is TRBJ2-2, with D unclear. Germline CDR1 is GTSNPN and CDR2 is SVGIG (reference sequence). V lost 1 base, J lost 7 bases, and 10 bases lay in between. The CDR3 is 13 amino acids. The variable domain in full, with the rest retrieved from reference TRBV30 and TRBJ2-2, is SQTIHQWPATLVQPVGSPLSLECTVEGTSNPNLYWYRQAAGRGLQLLFYSVGIGQISSEVPQNLSASRPQDRQFILSSKKLLLSDSGFYLCAWSAYSGGELFFGEGSRLTVL.

This rearrangement joins TRBV30 to TRBJ2-5, with 15 bases lining up with TRBD2. The CDR3 has 14 amino acids. Germline CDR1 is GTSNPN and CDR2 is SVGIG (reference sequence). J was trimmed by 4 bases and V by 7 bases; bases with no gene match: 4. The CDR3, as DNA: TGTGCCTTGGGACTAGCGGGAGGAGTAGAGACCCAGTACTTC. Its protein is CALGLAGGVETQYF.

This chain connects TRBV2 to TRBJ2-7; D is possibly TRBD1 or TRBD2 (6 bases each). CDR3 size: 14 residues. Germline assignment: CDR1 SNHLY and CDR2 FYNNEI. Trimming pared 6 bases from V and 1 base from J, leaving 13 bases between. CDR3 coding DNA: TGTGCCAGCAGAACTCGGGGGACATCCTACGAGCAGTACTTC. Encoded protein: CASRTRGTSYEQYF.

The chain combines TRBV6-1 with TRBJ1-5; D might be TRBD1 (5 bases). The CDR3 runs to 14 residues. The V gene's germline CDR1 is MNHNS and CDR2 SASEGT. With 1 base removed from V and 5 bases from J, the gap between germline ends came to 9 bases. For the CDR3, the DNA is TGTGCCAGCAGTGAAGGGGGGGATTATCAGCCCCAGCATTTT. This codes for CASSEGGDYQPQHF.

This clone was observed a few times. J is TRBJ2-5 and V is TRBV5-5; D is possibly TRBD1 or TRBD2 (5 bases each). V lost 4 bases and J 5 bases, leaving 15 bases between the germline ends. From germline, CDR1 is SGHKS and CDR2 YYEKEE (reference sequence). The CDR3 consists of 14 residues. This CDR3 reads CASSPVGGEETQYF. The CDR3 DNA is TGTGCCAGCAGCCCGGTTGGGGGAGAGGAGACCCAGTACTTC.

This clone appeared a single time. The chain uses TRBV10-3 and TRBJ2-1; 7 bases are shared with TRBD1. J was trimmed by 8 bases and V by 2 bases; bases with no gene match: 3. Germline CDR1 reads ENHRY; CDR2 reads SYGVKD. The CDR3 has 13 amino acids. CDR3 protein: CAISEDRAHEQFF. Written as DNA, the CDR3 is TGTGCCATCAGTGAGGACAGGGCCCATGAGCAGTTCTTC.

The chain combines TRBV15 with TRBJ2-1, with D possibly being TRBD1 or TRBD2 (5 bases each). This CDR3 region has 16 residues. CDR1 and CDR2 (germline): LNHNV, YYDKDF (reference sequence). The ends were cut back, 5 bases at V and 12 bases at J, with 26 bases in the middle. CDR3 nucleotide sequence: TGTGCCACCAGCCGTTCCGGGGCTGGAAACTCCCCGTGGCAGTTCTTC. Translating it yields CATSRSGAGNSPWQFF.

The chain joins TRBV19 to TRBJ2-7, with TRBD1 matching over 7 bases. J lost 5 bases, V lost 4 bases, and 17 bases had no gene match. Germline values: CDR1 LNHDA, CDR2 SQIVND (reference sequence). The CDR3 contains 17 residues. CDR3 amino acids: CASSKGPKQGTFDEQYF. The CDR3 region has the DNA TGTGCCAGTAGTAAGGGCCCAAAACAGGGGACCTTCGACGAGCAGTACTTC.

V usage is TRBV7-9 and J usage is TRBJ2-3; no clear D. This CDR3 region has 15 residues. V was cut by 5 bases and J by 4 bases, with 16 bases left in between. Germline assignment: CDR1 SEHNR and CDR2 FQNEAQ (reference sequence). CDR3 nucleotide sequence: TGTGCCAGCAGCCCCCCTCTAGGGTTCCCAGATACGCAGTATTTT. Translating gives CASSPPLGFPDTQYF.

V usage is TRBV19 and J usage is TRBJ2-2; 7 nucleotides line up with TRBD2. The germline V gene encodes CDR1 LNHDA and CDR2 SQIVND (reference sequence). This CDR3 has 15 amino acids. Germline trimming cut 6 bases from V and 11 bases from J; bases unmatched to any gene: 15. CDR3 loop: CASSPPSGASVELFF. The CDR3 DNA reads as TGTGCCAGTAGCCCTCCTAGCGGCGCTTCCGTTGAGCTGTTTTTT. Using reference TRBV19 and TRBJ2-2 for the parts outside the CDR3, the full variable domain is DGGITQSPKYLFRKEGQNVTLSCEQNLNHDAMYWYRQDPGQGLRLIYYSQIVNDFQKGDIAEGYSVSREKKESFPLTVTSAQKNPTAFYLCASSPPSGASVELFFGEGSRLTVL.

This chain joins TRBV7-6 and TRBJ2-7; TRBD2 is a possible D gene (5 bases). Trimming pared 9 bases from V and 0 bases from J, leaving 18 bases between. This CDR3 is built from 15 residues. Germline lookup yields CDR1 SGHVS and CDR2 FNYEAQ. Here the CDR3 reads CASKPLQAGSYEQYF. CDR3 nucleotide sequence: TGTGCCAGTAAACCGCTGCAGGCGGGCTCCTACGAGCAGTACTTC.

This clone was recorded only once. The rearrangement uses TRBV7-3 and TRBJ1-2; no clear D gene. The V end lost 1 base, the J end lost 8 bases, and 14 bases lay between the germline ends. There are 14 residues in the CDR3. CDR1 and CDR2 from the germline V gene are SGHTA and FQGTGA. CDR3 nucleotide sequence: TGTGCCAGCAGCTTAATGGGTCCGGGAGGGGGCTACACCTTC. It translates to CASSLMGPGGGYTF. The complete variable domain, with remaining parts taken from reference TRBV7-3 and TRBJ1-2, reads GAGVSQTPSNKVTEKGKYVELRCDPISGHTALYWYRQSLGQGPEFLIYFQGTGAADDSGLPNDRFFAVRPEGSVSTLKIQRTERGDSAVYLCASSLMGPGGGYTFGSGTRLTVV.